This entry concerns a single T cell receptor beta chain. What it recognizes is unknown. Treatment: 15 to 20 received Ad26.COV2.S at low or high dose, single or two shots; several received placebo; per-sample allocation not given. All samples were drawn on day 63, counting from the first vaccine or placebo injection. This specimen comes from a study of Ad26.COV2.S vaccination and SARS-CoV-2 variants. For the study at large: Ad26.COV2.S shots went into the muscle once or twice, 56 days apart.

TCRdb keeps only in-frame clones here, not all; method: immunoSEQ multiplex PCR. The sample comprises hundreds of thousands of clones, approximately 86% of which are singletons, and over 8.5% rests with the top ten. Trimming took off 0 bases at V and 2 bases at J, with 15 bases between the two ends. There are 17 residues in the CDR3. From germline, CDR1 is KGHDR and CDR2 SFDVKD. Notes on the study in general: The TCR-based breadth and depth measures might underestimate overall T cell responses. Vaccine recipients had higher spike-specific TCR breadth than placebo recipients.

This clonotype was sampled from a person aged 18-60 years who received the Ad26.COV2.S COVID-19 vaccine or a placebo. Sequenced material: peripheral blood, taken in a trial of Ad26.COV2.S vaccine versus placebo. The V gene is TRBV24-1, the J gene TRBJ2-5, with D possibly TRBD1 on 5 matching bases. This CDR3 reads CATSDLSAPQGQETQYF. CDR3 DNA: TGTGCCACCAGTGATTTGAGTGCCCCTCAGGGACAAGAGACCCAGTACTTC.